This T cell receptor beta chain emerged from a study of blood T cell repertoires in COVID-19. Those enrolled in Seattle joined during active infection and were followed longitudinally afterward. As processed by the authors: The authors estimated nucleated cell counts from reference gene primer amplification. Measured with immunoSEQ multiplex PCR; TCRdb has only the in-frame clones, and not every one. D and trimming were read from the DNA, whereas the V and J calls and clone size are those reported in that table. In the table there are approximately 320,000 clones, roughly 91% of which are singletons. V lost 3 bases and J 6 bases, leaving 14 bases between the germline ends. Germline CDR1 KGHSH, CDR2 LQKENI. The CDR3 sequence is 14 residues long.

The clonotype was recovered from a woman younger than 45 with COVID-19, enrolled during active disease. The sample consisted of peripheral blood. V is TRBV18 and J is TRBJ1-2; D not resolved. CDR3 region: CASSPFGAVDGYTF. DNA for the CDR3: TGTGCCAGCTCACCGTTTGGAGCTGTCGATGGCTACACCTTC. The complete variable domain, with remaining parts taken from reference TRBV18 and TRBJ1-2, reads NAGVMQNPRHLVRRRGQEARLRCSPMKGHSHVYWYRQLPEEGLKFMVYLQKENIIDESGMPKERFSAEFPKEGPSILRIQQVVRGDSAAYFCASSPFGAVDGYTFGSGTRLTVV.